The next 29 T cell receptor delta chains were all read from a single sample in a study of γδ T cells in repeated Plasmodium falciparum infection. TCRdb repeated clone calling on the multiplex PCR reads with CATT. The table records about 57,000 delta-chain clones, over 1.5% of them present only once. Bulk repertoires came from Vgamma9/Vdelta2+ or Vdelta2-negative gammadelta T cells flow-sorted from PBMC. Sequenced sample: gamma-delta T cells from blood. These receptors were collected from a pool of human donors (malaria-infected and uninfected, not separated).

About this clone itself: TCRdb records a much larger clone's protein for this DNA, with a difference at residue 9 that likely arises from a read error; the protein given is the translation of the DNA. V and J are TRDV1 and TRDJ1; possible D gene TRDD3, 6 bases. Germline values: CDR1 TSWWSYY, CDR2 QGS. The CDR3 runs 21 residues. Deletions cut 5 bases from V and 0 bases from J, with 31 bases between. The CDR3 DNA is TGTGCTCTTGGGCCCTGGCGCCTAGCTGGGGCTCTAATCCGGTACACCGATAAACTCATCTTT. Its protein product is CALGPWRLAGALIRYTDKLIF.

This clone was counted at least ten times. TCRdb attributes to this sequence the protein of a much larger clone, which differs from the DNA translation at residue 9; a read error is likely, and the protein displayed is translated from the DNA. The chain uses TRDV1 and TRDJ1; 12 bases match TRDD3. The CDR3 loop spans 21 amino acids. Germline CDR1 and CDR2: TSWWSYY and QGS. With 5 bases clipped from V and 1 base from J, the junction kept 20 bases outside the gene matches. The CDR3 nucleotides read TGTGCTCTTGGGAAGGCCTCTGCGCACTGGGGGATACCCATCTTCACCGATAAACTCATCTTT. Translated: CALGKASAHWGIPIFTDKLIF.

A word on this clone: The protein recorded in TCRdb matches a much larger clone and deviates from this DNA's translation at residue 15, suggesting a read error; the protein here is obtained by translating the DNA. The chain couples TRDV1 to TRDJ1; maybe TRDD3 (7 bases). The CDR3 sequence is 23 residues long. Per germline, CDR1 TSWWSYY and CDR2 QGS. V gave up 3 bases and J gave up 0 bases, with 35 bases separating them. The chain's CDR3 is CALGDPLGPTKSTGELNTDKLIF. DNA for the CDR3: TGTGCTCTTGGGGATCCGTTGGGTCCTACAAAATCTACTGGGGAACTAAACACCGATAAACTCATCTTT.

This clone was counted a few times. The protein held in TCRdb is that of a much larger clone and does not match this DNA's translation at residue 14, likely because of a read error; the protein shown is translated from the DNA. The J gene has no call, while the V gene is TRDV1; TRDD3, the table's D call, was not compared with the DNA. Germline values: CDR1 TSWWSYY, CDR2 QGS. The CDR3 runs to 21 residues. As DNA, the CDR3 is TGTGCTCTTGGGGTACAGCCTTCCCACACCTTATGGGGGATGAGGGTAGATAAACTCACCTTT. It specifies CALGVQPSHTLWGMRVDKLTF.

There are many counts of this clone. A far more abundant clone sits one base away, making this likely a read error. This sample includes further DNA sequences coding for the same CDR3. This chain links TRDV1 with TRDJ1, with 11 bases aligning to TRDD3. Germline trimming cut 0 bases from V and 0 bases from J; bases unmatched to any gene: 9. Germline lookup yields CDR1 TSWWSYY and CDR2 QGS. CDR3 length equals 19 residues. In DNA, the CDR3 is TGTGCTCTTGGGGAACTGGGCTGGGGGATACCCTCATACACCGATAAACTCATCTTT. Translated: CALGELGWGIPSYTDKLIF.

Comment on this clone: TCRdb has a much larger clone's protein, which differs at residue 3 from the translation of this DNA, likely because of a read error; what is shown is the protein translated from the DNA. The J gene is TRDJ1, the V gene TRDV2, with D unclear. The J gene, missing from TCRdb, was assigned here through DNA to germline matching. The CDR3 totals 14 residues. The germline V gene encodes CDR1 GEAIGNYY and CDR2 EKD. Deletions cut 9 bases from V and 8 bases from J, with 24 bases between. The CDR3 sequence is CASVPGTEALKLIF. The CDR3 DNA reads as TGTGCCAGTGTCCCAGGTACTGAGGCCCTAAAACTCATCTTT.

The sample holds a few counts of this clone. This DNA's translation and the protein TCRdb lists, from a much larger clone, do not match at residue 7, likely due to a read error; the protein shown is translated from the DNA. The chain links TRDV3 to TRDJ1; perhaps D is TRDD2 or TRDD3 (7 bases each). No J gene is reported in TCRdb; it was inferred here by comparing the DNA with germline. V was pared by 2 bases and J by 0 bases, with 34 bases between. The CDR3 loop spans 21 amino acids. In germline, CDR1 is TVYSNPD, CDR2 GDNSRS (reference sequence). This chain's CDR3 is CAFRPSCVGRWGTPYTDKLIF. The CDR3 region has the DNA TGTGCCTTTCGCCCTTCCTGCGTGGGTAGGTGGGGGACTCCGTACACCGATAAACTCATCTTT.

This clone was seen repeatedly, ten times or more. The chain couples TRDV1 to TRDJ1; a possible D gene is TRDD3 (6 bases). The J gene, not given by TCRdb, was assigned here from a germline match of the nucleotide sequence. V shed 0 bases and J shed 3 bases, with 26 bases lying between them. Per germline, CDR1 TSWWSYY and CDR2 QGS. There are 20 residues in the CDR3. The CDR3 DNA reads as TGTGCTCTTGGGGAACTAAATCCTGGGGTCGGTGGCCCCTTCGCCGATAAACTCATCTTT. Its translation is CALGELNPGVGGPFADKLIF.

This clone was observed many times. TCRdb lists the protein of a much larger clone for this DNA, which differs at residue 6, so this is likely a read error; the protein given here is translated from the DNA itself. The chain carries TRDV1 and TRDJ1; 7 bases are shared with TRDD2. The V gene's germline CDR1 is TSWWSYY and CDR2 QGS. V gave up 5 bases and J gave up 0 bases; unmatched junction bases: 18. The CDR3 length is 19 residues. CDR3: CALGTPIPTVWEYTDKLIF. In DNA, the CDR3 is TGTGCTCTTGGGACCCCTATTCCTACAGTGTGGGAGTACACCGATAAACTCATCTTT.

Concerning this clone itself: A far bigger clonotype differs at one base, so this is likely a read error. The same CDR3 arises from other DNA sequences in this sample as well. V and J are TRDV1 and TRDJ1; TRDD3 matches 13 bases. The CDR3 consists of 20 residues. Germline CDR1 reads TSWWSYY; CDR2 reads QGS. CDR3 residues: CALGEPYPNLYWGIRDKLIF. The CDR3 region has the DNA TGTGCTCTTGGTGAACCCTACCCAAACCTCTACTGGGGGATACGAGATAAACTCATCTTT.

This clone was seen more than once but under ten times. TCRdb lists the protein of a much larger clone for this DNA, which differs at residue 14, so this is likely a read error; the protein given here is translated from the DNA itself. The CDR3 nucleotides are TGTGCTCTTGGGGAACTGGGTTCTTGGGGGATACGAGACGTCGATAAACTCATCTTT. Protein: CALGELGSWGIRDVDKLIF. The rearrangement uses TRDV1 and TRDJ1, with 11 positions matching TRDD3. The J gene, left out of TCRdb, was set here by checking the DNA against germline. CDR1 and CDR2 from the germline V gene are TSWWSYY and QGS. With 0 bases clipped from V and 4 bases from J, the junction kept 13 bases outside the gene matches. CDR3 length: 19 amino acids.

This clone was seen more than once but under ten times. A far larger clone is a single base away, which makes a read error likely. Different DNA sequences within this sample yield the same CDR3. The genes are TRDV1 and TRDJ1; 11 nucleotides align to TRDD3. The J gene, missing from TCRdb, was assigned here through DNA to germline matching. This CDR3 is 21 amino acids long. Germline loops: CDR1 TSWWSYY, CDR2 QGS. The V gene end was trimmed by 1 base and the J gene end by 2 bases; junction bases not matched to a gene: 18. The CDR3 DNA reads TGTGCTCTTGGGGAACGGACCATTGATGGGGGATACGGTTCTTATACCGATAAACTCATCTTT. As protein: CALGERTIDGGYGSYTDKLIF.

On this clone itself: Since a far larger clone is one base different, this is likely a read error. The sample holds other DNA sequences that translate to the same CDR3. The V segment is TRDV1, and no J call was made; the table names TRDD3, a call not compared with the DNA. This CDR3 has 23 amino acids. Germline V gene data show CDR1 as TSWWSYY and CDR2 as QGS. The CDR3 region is CALGVMKGTRQLGERVYTDKLIF. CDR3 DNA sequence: TGTGCTCTTGGGGTCATGAAAGGTACGAGACAATTGGGGGAGAGAGTTTACACCGATAAGCTCATCTTT.

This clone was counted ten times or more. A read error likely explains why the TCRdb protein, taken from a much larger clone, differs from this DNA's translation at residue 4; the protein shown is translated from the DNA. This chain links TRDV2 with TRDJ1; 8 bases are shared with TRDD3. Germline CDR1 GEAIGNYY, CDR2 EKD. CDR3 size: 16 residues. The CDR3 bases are TGTGCCTGTGGCACCGGCCTGGGGGACCACACCGATAAACTCATCTTT. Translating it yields CACGTGLGDHTDKLIF.

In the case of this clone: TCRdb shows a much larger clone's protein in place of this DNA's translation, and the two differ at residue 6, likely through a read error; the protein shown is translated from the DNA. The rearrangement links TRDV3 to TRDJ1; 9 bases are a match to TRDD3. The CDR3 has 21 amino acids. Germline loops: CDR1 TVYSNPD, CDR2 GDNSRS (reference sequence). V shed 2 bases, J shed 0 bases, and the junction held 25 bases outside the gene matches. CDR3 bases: TGTGCCTTTCGGGTGTGCATTCCCGTTGTGTACTGGGGGACGCACACCGATAAACTCATCTTT. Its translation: CAFRVCIPVVYWGTHTDKLIF.

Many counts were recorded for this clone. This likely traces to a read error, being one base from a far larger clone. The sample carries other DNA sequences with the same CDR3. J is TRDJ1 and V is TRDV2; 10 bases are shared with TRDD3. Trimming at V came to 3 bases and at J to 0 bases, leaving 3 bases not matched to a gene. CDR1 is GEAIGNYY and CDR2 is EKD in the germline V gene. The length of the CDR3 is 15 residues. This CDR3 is CACDLLGDHTDKLIF. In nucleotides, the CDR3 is TGTGCCTGTGACTTACTGGGGGATCACACCGATAAACTCATCTTT.

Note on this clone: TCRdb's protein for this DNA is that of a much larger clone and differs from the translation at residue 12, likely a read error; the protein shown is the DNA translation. The CDR3 nucleotides are TGTGCTCTTGGGGAACATATCCCCCCCGGGGCTGCTACCGATAAACTCATCTTT. As protein: CALGEHIPPGAATDKLIF. The V call is TRDV1, the J call TRDJ1; D is uncertain. CDR3 length: 18 residues. The germline CDR1 and CDR2 sequences are TSWWSYY and QGS. Between the trimmed V and J ends, which lost 1 base and 2 bases, there was a span of 20 bases.

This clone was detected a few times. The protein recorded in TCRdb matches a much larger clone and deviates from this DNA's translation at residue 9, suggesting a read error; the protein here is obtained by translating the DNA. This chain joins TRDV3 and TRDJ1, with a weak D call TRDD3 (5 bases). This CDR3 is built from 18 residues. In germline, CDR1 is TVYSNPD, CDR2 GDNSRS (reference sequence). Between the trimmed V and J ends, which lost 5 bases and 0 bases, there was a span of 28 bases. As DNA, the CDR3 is TGTGCCCGCAGGCTACAGATCTGGGAATGGCCCTACACCGATAAACTCATCTTT. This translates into CARRLQIWEWPYTDKLIF.

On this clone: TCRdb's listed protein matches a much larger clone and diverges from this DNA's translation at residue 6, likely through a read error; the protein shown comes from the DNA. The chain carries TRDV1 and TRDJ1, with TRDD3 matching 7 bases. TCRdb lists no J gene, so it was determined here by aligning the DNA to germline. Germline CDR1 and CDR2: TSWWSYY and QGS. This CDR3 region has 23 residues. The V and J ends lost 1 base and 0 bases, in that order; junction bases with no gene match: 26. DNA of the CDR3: TGTGCTCTTGGGGAACCAGATTTCTCTCCGTCTTGCAAACTGGGGTCATACACCGATAAACTCATCTTT. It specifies CALGEPDFSPSCKLGSYTDKLIF.

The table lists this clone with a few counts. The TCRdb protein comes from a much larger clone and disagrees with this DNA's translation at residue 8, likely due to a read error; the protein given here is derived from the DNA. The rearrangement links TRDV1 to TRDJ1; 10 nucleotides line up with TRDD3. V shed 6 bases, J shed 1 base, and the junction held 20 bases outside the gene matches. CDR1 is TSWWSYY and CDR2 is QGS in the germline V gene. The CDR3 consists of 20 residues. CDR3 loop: CALGDYHDYWGMYSTDKLIF. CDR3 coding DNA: TGTGCTCTTGGTGACTACCACGATTACTGGGGGATGTATTCCACCGATAAACTCATCTTT.

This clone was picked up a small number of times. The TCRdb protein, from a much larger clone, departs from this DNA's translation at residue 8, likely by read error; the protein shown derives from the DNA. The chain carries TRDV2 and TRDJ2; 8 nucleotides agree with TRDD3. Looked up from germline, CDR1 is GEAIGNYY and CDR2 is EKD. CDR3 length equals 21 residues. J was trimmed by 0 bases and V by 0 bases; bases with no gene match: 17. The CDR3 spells CACDTGTIAYWGGPLTAQLFF. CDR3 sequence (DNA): TGTGCCTGTGACACCGGTACGATAGCGTACTGGGGGGGCCCTTTGACAGCACAACTCTTCTTT.

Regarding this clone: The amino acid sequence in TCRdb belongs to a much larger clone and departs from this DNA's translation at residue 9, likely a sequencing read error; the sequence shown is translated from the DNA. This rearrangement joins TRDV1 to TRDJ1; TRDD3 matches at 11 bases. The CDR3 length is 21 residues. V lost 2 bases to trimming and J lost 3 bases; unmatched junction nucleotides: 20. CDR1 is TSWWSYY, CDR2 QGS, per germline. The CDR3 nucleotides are TGTGCTCTTGGGGAATTCCCGTTCTTCCATCTGGGGGATACCATTGCCGATAAACTCATCTTT. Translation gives CALGEFPFFHLGDTIADKLIF.

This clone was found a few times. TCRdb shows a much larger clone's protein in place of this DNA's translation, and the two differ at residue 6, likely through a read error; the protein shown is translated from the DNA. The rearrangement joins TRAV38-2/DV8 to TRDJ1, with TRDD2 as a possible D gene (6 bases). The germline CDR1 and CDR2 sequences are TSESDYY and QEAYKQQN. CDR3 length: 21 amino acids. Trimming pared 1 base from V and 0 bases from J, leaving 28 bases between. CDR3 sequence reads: CAYRSILMNLPYKVYTDKLIF. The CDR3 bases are TGTGCTTATAGGAGCATTCTGATGAACCTTCCATACAAGGTGTACACCGATAAACTCATCTTT.

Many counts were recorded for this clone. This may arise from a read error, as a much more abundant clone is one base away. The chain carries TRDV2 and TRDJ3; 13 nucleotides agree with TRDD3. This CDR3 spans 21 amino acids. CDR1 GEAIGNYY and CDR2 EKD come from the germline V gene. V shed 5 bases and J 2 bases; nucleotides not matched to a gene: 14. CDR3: CACAATGGYARSPWDTRQMFF. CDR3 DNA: TGTGCCTGTGCCGCTACTGGGGGATACGCTCGGAGTCCCTGGGACACCCGACAGATGTTTTTC.

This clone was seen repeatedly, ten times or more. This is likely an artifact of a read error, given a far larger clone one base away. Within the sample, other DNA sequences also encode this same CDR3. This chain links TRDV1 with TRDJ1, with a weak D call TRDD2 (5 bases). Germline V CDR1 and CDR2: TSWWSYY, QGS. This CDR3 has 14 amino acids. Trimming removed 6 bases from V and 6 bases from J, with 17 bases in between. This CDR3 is CALGVPSWVYKLIF. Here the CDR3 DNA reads TGTGCTCTTGGAGTCCCTTCGTGGGTCTATAAACTCATCTTT.

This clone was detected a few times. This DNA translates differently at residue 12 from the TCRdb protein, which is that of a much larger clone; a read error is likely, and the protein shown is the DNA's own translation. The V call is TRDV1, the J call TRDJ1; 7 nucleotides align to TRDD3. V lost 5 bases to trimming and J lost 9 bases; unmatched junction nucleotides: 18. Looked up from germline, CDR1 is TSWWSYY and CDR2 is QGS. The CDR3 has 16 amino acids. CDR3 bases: TGTGCTCTTGGGCACAATGAAGGCTGGGGGGTTGGGGAACTCATCTTT. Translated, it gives CALGHNEGWGVGELIF.

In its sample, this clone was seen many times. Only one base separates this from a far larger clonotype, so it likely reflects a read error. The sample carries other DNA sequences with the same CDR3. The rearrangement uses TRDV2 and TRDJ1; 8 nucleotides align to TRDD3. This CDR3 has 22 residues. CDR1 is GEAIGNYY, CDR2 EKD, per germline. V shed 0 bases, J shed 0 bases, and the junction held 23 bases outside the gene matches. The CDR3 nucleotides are TGTGCCTGTGACACCGACGAAGGAAGCCAGAGTACTGGGGGGGCCTACACCGATAAACTCATCTTT. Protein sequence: CACDTDEGSQSTGGAYTDKLIF.

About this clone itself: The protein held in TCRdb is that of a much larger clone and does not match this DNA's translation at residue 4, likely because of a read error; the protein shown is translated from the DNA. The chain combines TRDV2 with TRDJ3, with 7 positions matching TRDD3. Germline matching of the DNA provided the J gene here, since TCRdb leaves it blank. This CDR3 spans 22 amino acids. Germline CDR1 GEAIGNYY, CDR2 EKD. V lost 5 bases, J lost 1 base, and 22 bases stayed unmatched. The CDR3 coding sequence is TGTGCCTGTGGCGACGTCCAATCCGAGGATACGAACTCATCCTGGGACACCCGACAGATGTTTTTC. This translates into CACGDVQSEDTNSSWDTRQMFF.

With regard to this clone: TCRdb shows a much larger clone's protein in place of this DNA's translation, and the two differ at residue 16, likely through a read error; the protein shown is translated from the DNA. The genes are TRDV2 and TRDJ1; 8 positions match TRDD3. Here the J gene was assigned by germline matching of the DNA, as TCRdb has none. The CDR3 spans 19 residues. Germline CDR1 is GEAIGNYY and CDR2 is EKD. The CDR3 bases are TGTGCCTGTGATTATGGAGGGATACGCAAGCTTTTACACACCGATAGACTCATCTTT. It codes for CACDYGGIRKLLHTDRLIF.